This entry lists 28 T cell receptor beta chains sequenced from one sample in a study of shared clonotypes between healthy human individuals. Naive CD8 populations comprised CD45RO-negative cells positively selected for CCR7, excluding terminally differentiated effector memory CD45RA+ cells. Generated by immunoSEQ multiplex PCR, the TCRdb table keeps only in-frame clones and is missing some. In the table there are just over 2,000,000 clones, about 94% of which are singletons. Sequencing input: naive CD8+ T cells sorted from blood. Receptors originate from a man aged 18 to 35 in good health.

A single count supports this clone. The chain joins TRBV6-1 to TRBJ2-2; D unclear. The germline CDR1 and CDR2 sequences are MNHNS and SASEGT. Trimming removed 7 bases from V and 0 bases from J, with 6 bases in between. The CDR3 runs 13 residues. The chain's CDR3 is CASIEANTGELFF. CDR3 in DNA: TGTGCCAGCATTGAGGCGAACACCGGGGAGCTGTTTTTT.

The J gene is TRBJ2-7, the V gene TRBV7-9, with D hard to call. The CDR3 length is 11 residues. Germline CDR1 reads SEHNR; CDR2 reads FQNEAQ (reference sequence). V was trimmed by 3 bases and J by 4 bases, leaving 4 bases between them. The chain's CDR3 is CASSFFYEQYF. CDR3 nucleotides: TGTGCCAGCAGCTTCTTTTACGAGCAGTACTTC.

This clone was seen just once. The chain links TRBV19 to TRBJ1-1; weak D call: TRBD1 (5 bases). This CDR3 spans 17 amino acids. The germline V and J ends were trimmed by 3 bases and 5 bases, with 22 bases remaining between them. Germline CDR1 LNHDA, CDR2 SQIVND (reference sequence). The CDR3 nucleotides read TGTGCCAGTAGTATCCTACTTCTAGGGCAGGGAGAAACTGAAGCTTTCTTT. Its protein product is CASSILLLGQGETEAFF.

The chain employs TRBV6-1 and TRBJ2-7; D is possibly TRBD1 or TRBD2 (5 bases each). The germline V gene encodes CDR1 MNHNS and CDR2 SASEGT. V was cut by 6 bases and J by 3 bases, with 15 bases left in between. CDR3 length: 14 residues. CDR3 loop: CASSARDGNYEQYF. In DNA form, the CDR3 reads TGTGCCAGCAGCGCCCGGGACGGAAACTACGAGCAGTACTTC.

The rearrangement uses TRBV19 and TRBJ1-2; a possible D gene is TRBD1 (5 bases). The CDR3 extends over 16 amino acids. Trimming removed 3 bases from V and 4 bases from J, with 18 bases in between. From germline, CDR1 is LNHDA and CDR2 SQIVND (reference sequence). CDR3 protein: CASSITWDGPAYGYTF. The CDR3 DNA reads TGTGCCAGTAGTATCACCTGGGACGGACCTGCCTATGGCTACACCTTC.

This chain joins TRBV27 and TRBJ2-3, with 7 bases identical to TRBD2. The V segment lost 2 bases and the J segment 2 bases; nucleotides outside the gene matches: 7. The germline V gene has CDR1 MNHEY and CDR2 SMNVEV (reference sequence). This CDR3 has 16 amino acids. CDR3 amino acids: CASSLLGRAATDTQYF. CDR3 DNA sequence: TGTGCCAGCAGTTTACTTGGGAGGGCCGCCACAGATACGCAGTATTTT.

The CDR3 sequence is CASSQGVTSTDTQYF. CDR3 coding DNA: TGTGCCAGCAGTCAAGGGGTTACTAGCACAGATACGCAGTATTTT. The gene calls are TRBV7-2 and TRBJ2-3, with D tentatively TRBD1 (5 bases). The CDR3 spans 15 residues. CDR1 is SGHTA and CDR2 is FQGNSA in the germline V gene. V lost 6 bases, J lost 0 bases, and 13 bases lay in between.

The chain links TRBV18 to TRBJ2-5, with 11 positions matching TRBD1. Germline loops: CDR1 KGHSH, CDR2 LQKENI. Trimming removed 0 bases from V and 4 bases from J; junction bases left unmatched: 1. CDR3 size: 15 residues. In nucleotides, the CDR3 is TGTGCCAGCTCACCACCCGGGACAGGGGGAGAGACCCAGTACTTC. It encodes CASSPPGTGGETQYF.

J is TRBJ1-1 and V is TRBV29-1; perhaps TRBD1 as D (6 bases). V shed 8 bases and J shed 1 base, with 17 bases lying between them. The CDR3 is 14 residues long. Germline assignment: CDR1 SQVTM and CDR2 ANQGSEA. The CDR3 DNA reads TGCAGCACGGCCGTAGGGGGGTCGAACACTGAAGCTTTCTTT. This sequence encodes CSTAVGGSNTEAFF.

The rearrangement links TRBV6-5 to TRBJ1-5; 9 positions agree with TRBD1. CDR3 size: 15 residues. Germline CDR1 and CDR2: MNHEY and SVGAGI. Unmatched junction bases numbered 4, after V lost 5 bases and J lost 2 bases. The CDR3 is CASSRDREGNQPQHF. CDR3 coding DNA: TGTGCCAGCAGTCGGGACAGGGAAGGCAATCAGCCCCAGCATTTT.

V is TRBV6-6 and J is TRBJ2-1; D is perhaps TRBD2 (6 bases). The CDR3 is 16 amino acids. Germline V gene data show CDR1 as MNHNY and CDR2 as SVGAGI (reference sequence). The germline V and J ends were trimmed by 1 base and 1 base, with 11 bases remaining between them. The CDR3 is CASSYFGRGSYNEQFF. CDR3 sequence (DNA): TGTGCCAGCAGTTACTTCGGGAGAGGGTCCTACAATGAGCAGTTCTTC.

The chain has TRBV27 and TRBJ2-5; 10 nucleotides match TRBD1. V trimming: 4 bases; J trimming: 5 bases; junction bases outside the gene matches: 13. CDR3 length: 17 amino acids. The germline V gene has CDR1 MNHEY and CDR2 SMNVEV (reference sequence). In DNA form, the CDR3 reads TGTGCCAGCAGTTCCCTAGTACCGACAGGGGGCGGGGAGACCCAGTACTTC. Translated, it gives CASSSLVPTGGGETQYF.

Concerning this clone itself: Different DNA sequences within this sample yield the same CDR3. The V gene is TRBV5-6, the J gene TRBJ2-2; unclear D gene. The germline CDR1 and CDR2 sequences are SGHDT and YYEEEE. The CDR3 is 11 residues long. Trimming left V 2 bases short and J 8 bases short, with 4 bases between. The CDR3 loop is CASSFIGELFF. In DNA, the CDR3 is TGTGCCAGCAGCTTTATTGGGGAGCTGTTTTTT.

The J gene is TRBJ2-7, the V gene TRBV7-9; TRBD1 might be the D (5 bases). This CDR3 has 13 residues. Germline CDR1 is SEHNR and CDR2 is FQNEAQ (reference sequence). The V and J ends lost 5 bases and 5 bases respectively, with 13 bases between them. The CDR3 DNA sequence: TGTGCCAGCAGCCCAGGGCCCATCGACGAGCAGTACTTC. This sequence encodes CASSPGPIDEQYF.

This chain joins TRBV4-3 and TRBJ2-3, with D unresolved. CDR1 is LGHNA and CDR2 is YSLEER in the germline V gene. Trimming took off 2 bases at V and 0 bases at J, with 12 bases between the two ends. The CDR3 is made up of 16 amino acids. CDR3 residues: CASSQLSAGSTDTQYF. In DNA, the CDR3 is TGCGCCAGCAGCCAACTTTCTGCAGGAAGCACAGATACGCAGTATTTT.

V gene TRBV4-2 combines with J gene TRBJ2-4; D gene uncertain. The CDR3 is 16 amino acids. The germline V and J ends were trimmed by 0 bases and 6 bases, with 15 bases remaining between them. Germline CDR1 LGHNA, CDR2 YNFKEQ. The CDR3 sequence is CASSQDDGGVVNIQYF. CDR3 DNA sequence: TGTGCCAGCAGCCAAGACGACGGTGGGGTGGTAAACATTCAGTACTTC.

Concerning this clone itself: Other DNA sequences in this specimen translate into the identical CDR3. V and J are TRBV9 and TRBJ2-3; 7 positions match TRBD2. CDR1 SGDLS and CDR2 YYNGEE come from the germline V gene. Trimming at V came to 2 bases and at J to 0 bases, leaving 3 bases not matched to a gene. The length of the CDR3 is 15 residues. CDR3 region: CASSVGTTSTDTQYF. As DNA, the CDR3 is TGTGCCAGCAGCGTGGGGACTACTAGCACAGATACGCAGTATTTT.

The chain carries TRBV5-5 and TRBJ1-1; no firm D call. This CDR3 contains 13 residues. Germline CDR1 is SGHKS and CDR2 is YYEKEE (reference sequence). V gave up 1 base and J gave up 1 base, with 5 bases separating them. The CDR3 protein is CASSLHKNTEAFF. The CDR3, as DNA: TGTGCCAGCAGCTTGCATAAGAACACTGAAGCTTTCTTT.

A few counts support this clone. Other DNA sequences of this sample code for an identical CDR3. The V gene is TRBV27, the J gene TRBJ2-2, with D unresolved. The ends were cut back, 0 bases at V and 5 bases at J, with 1 base in the middle. Germline loops: CDR1 MNHEY, CDR2 SMNVEV (reference sequence). This CDR3 spans 12 amino acids. This CDR3 reads CASSLSTGELFF. CDR3 nucleotides: TGTGCCAGCAGTTTATCGACCGGGGAGCTGTTTTTT.

This chain links TRBV4-1 with TRBJ1-1; D gene unclear. The germline gives CDR1 MGHRA, CDR2 YSYEKL. V was pared by 4 bases and J by 2 bases, with 14 bases between. This CDR3 contains 15 residues. CDR3 amino acids: CASSRYAGSNTEAFF. The CDR3 DNA reads as TGCGCCAGCAGCCGATACGCCGGGAGTAACACTGAAGCTTTCTTT.

The chain uses TRBV9 and TRBJ1-2, with a weak D call TRBD1 (5 bases). V dropped 0 bases and J dropped 6 bases, with 9 bases sitting between them. The CDR3 is 13 amino acids. Looked up from germline, CDR1 is SGDLS and CDR2 is YYNGEE. The CDR3: CASSVGGAHGYTF. The CDR3 nucleotides read TGTGCCAGCAGCGTAGGAGGGGCGCATGGCTACACCTTC.

The gene calls are TRBV27 and TRBJ2-1; D may be TRBD2 (6 bases). V dropped 3 bases and J dropped 6 bases, with 9 bases sitting between them. Per the germline V gene, CDR1 is MNHEY and CDR2 is SMNVEV (reference sequence). This CDR3 spans 13 amino acids. The DNA of the CDR3 is TGTGCCAGCAGTTTCAGGCGGGGCAATGAGCAGTTCTTC. Its translation: CASSFRRGNEQFF.

The chain joins TRBV6-5 to TRBJ2-5, with 9 positions matching TRBD2. The J segment lost 5 bases and the V segment lost 2 bases, leaving 6 bases of the junction unmatched. This CDR3 region has 15 residues. The germline V gene has CDR1 MNHEY and CDR2 SVGAGI. The CDR3 DNA is TGTGCCAGCAGTTACGGGCTAGCGGGATTCGAGACCCAGTACTTC. Its protein product is CASSYGLAGFETQYF.

This clone came up once. This rearrangement joins TRBV4-3 to TRBJ2-1; 10 bases fit TRBD2. The CDR3 is 19 amino acids. The V and J ends lost 0 bases and 9 bases, in that order; junction bases with no gene match: 17. CDR1 LGHNA and CDR2 YSLEER come from the germline V gene. This CDR3 is CASSQDRTSGPVPKAEQFF. The CDR3 nucleotides are TGCGCCAGCAGCCAAGATCGGACTAGCGGCCCGGTCCCTAAGGCTGAGCAGTTCTTC.

This chain joins TRBV7-6 and TRBJ2-7; a weak D match, TRBD2 (6 bases). Germline assignment: CDR1 SGHVS and CDR2 FNYEAQ. The CDR3 extends over 14 amino acids. Trimming took off 5 bases at V and 2 bases at J, with 13 bases between the two ends. The chain's CDR3 is CASSLGTDAYEQYF. CDR3 nucleotides: TGTGCCAGCAGCCTAGGGACTGACGCCTACGAGCAGTACTTC.

The chain couples TRBV13 to TRBJ2-1; tentative D call: TRBD2 (5 bases). Trimming removed 4 bases from V and 9 bases from J, with 19 bases in between. The CDR3 is made up of 15 amino acids. Germline lookup yields CDR1 PRHDT and CDR2 FYEKMQ (reference sequence). In DNA form, the CDR3 reads TGTGCCAGCAGCTCTCGAGGGAATAGCTGGGCTGAGCAGTTCTTC. Translation gives CASSSRGNSWAEQFF.

This clone is a singleton in its sample. The rearrangement uses TRBV4-1 and TRBJ1-4, with D unresolved. Germline values: CDR1 MGHRA, CDR2 YSYEKL. V lost 5 bases to trimming and J lost 3 bases, with 10 bases between them. The CDR3 runs to 14 residues. CDR3 region: CASSFKTANEKLFF. CDR3 DNA: TGCGCCAGCAGCTTCAAGACGGCTAATGAAAAACTGTTTTTT.

The chain links TRBV5-6 to TRBJ1-1; no clear D gene. V was pared by 4 bases and J by 0 bases, with 13 bases between. In germline, CDR1 is SGHDT, CDR2 YYEEEE. This CDR3 is 15 amino acids long. The CDR3 here is CASSPDPELNTEAFF. The DNA of the CDR3 is TGTGCCAGCAGCCCCGACCCGGAGTTGAACACTGAAGCTTTCTTT.